This is a list of T cell receptor beta chains from one sample in a study of blood T cell repertoires in COVID-19. Profiling relied on immunoSEQ multiplex PCR, and the TCRdb table lists in-frame clones only, not all of them. The sample yields some 390,000 clones, 80% to 90% seen once. Material: PBMCs or T cells enriched from blood (not recorded which). The source of these receptors is a man aged 25 to 45 who had recovered from COVID-19. CDR3s include the opening cysteine and the closing phenylalanine or tryptophan.

>TRBV20-1|13
CSASRDSGYEQYF
>TRBV21-1|15
CASSAPGQGFGTIYF
>TRBV6-5|13
CASYSGDSYEQYF
>TRBV2|16
CASRLVSGSSYNEQFF
>TRBV6-5|13
CASKAAANYGYTF
>TRBV11-3|15
CASSPTGTPDGTQYF
>TRBV18|15
CASSNRGERGEKLFF
>TRBV12-3/TRBV12-4|11
CASRSFGEQYF
>TRBV27|15
CASSLSPRAGYGYTF
>TRBV19|14
CASSWRAINQPQHF
>TRBV29-1|14
CSVGPNRELYGYTF
>TRBV3-1/TRBV3-2|12
CASSQDYREQYF
>TRBV10-3|14
CAISENDSVYEQYF
>TRBV5-4|15
CASSWRGGGRTEAFF
>TRBV5-4|13
CASSLVGEVTQYF
>TRBV9|15
CASSPSPGQGYEQYF
>TRBV28|14
CASSPIAAQETQYF
>TRBV3-1/TRBV3-2|16
CASSQAGILFYNEQFF